These T cell receptor beta chains were read from a single sample in a study of tumor and adjacent non-tumor tissue in lung cancer. TCRdb redid the calling of the multiplex PCR reads with MiXCR, one entry per CDR3 protein. The table has tens of thousands of distinct CDR3 sequences, over 60% seen once; the top ten hold about 9.2%. Sequencing was carried out using lung tumor tissue. The origin of the receptors is a woman between 35 and 50 years old with non-small cell lung cancer. Both conserved end residues are part of each CDR3. The order of the fields is CDR3 protein, CDR3 DNA, V gene, J gene, D gene, clone size. D genes are given only for firm matches. Only some rows state a clone size, as once, few, many or a class for expanded clones.

CDR3: CASSSGQGLRGTEAFF; DNA: TGTGCCAGCAGCTCGGGGCAGGGATTACGCGGCACTGAAGCTTTCTTT; V: TRBV5-8; J: TRBJ1-1; D: NA; size: NA
CDR3: CSVVSTDTQYF; DNA: TGCAGCGTTGTCAGTACAGATACGCAGTATTTT; V: TRBV29-1; J: TRBJ2-3; D: NA; size: NA
CDR3: CSARQGMGQTQYF; DNA: TGCAGTGCTAGACAGGGGATGGGTCAGACCCAGTATTTT; V: TRBV20-1; J: TRBJ2-3; D: NA; size: NA
CDR3: CASSSDRGRRNTIYF; DNA: TGTGCCAGCAGCAGCGACAGGGGGCGGCGGAACACCATATATTTT; V: TRBV6-5; J: TRBJ1-3; D: TRBD1; size: medium-sized
CDR3: CTSTLQGQVQGEKLFF; DNA: TGTACCAGCACCCTTCAGGGCCAGGTGCAGGGCGAAAAACTATTTTTT; V: TRBV11-2; J: TRBJ1-4; D: NA; size: NA
CDR3: CVSSLFSYRGGFCNEQFF; DNA: TGTGTCAGCAGTTTGTTCTCATATAGGGGAGGATTCTGCAATGAGCAGTTCTTC; V: TRBV28; J: TRBJ2-1; D: NA; size: NA
CDR3: CASGLGGQGDHEQYF; DNA: TGTGCCAGCGGCTTAGGAGGACAGGGGGACCACGAGCAGTACTTC; V: TRBV7-8; J: TRBJ2-7; D: TRBD1; size: NA
CDR3: CASNEVVCGYTF; DNA: TGTGCCAGCAATGAGGTCGTATGCGGCTACACCTTC; V: TRBV6-1; J: TRBJ1-2; D: NA; size: NA
CDR3: CVSSSMGRDTETFF; DNA: TGTGTCAGCAGCAGCATGGGACGGGACACTGAAACTTTCTTT; V: TRBV6-5; J: TRBJ1-1; D: NA; size: once
CDR3: CRVSTGGPGANVLTF; DNA: TGCAGAGTTTCGACGGGGGGCCCTGGGGCCAACGTCCTGACTTTC; V: TRBV29-1; J: TRBJ2-6; D: NA; size: NA